This T cell receptor (beta chain) was sequenced in a study of cytomegalovirus exposure and HLA in healthy donors. Background on the study: Assignment to the Caucasian-associated ancestry cluster applied to about 80% of the approximately 380 genotyped donors.

This clone came up once. Its antigen is unknown. Sequence at one end of the junction differs from germline and may be a read error. With 60 Vbeta and 13 Jbeta primers, the PCR was carried out. Repertoires were generated with immunoSEQ multiplex PCR, while TCRdb's copy carries only in-frame clones and drops some. Of more than 100,000 clones listed, approximately 67% are singletons. The CDR3 is made up of 16 amino acids. CDR1 GTSNPN and CDR2 SVGIG come from the germline V gene (reference sequence). Points from the study as a whole: In a later analysis, TCR beta V- and J-gene trimming was associated with a missense DCLRE1C variant. Certain sequence variants were highly shared and formed a cluster, and this cluster was likely a sequencing artifact.

The study sampled nominally healthy donors, though unrecorded immune exposures were likely. The chain carries TRBV30 and TRBJ1-2; maybe TRBD1 (5 bases). The receptor comes from a man younger than 35 in good health and CMV-seronegative. Specimen: PBMCs. In DNA form, the CDR3 reads TGTGCCTGGAGGGGTTCTGGGGCAACTACTAACTATGGCTACCCCTTC. Its protein is CAWRGSGATTNYGYPF.